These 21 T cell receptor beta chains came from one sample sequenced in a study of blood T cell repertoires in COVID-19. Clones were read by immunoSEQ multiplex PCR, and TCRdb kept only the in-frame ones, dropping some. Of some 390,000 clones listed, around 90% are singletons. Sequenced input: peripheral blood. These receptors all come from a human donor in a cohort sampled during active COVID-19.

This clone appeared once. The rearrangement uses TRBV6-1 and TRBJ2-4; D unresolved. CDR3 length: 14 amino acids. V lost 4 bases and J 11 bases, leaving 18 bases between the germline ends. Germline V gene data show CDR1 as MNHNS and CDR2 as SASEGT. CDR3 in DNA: TGTGCCAGCAGTGCAGCCGCGCCGCGATTTGTTCAGTACTTC. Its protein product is CASSAAAPRFVQYF.

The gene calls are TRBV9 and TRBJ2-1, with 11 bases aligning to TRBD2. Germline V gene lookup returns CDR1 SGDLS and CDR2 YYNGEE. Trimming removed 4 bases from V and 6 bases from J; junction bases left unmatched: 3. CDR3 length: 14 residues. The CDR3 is CASSLAGGSNEQFF. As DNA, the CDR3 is TGTGCCAGCAGCCTAGCGGGAGGTAGCAATGAGCAGTTCTTC. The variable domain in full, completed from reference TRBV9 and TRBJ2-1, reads DSGVTQTPKHLITATGQRVTLRCSPRSGDLSVYWYQQSLDQGLQFLIQYYNGEERAKGNILERFSAQQFPDLHSELNLSSLELGDSALYFCASSLAGGSNEQFFGPGTRLTVL.

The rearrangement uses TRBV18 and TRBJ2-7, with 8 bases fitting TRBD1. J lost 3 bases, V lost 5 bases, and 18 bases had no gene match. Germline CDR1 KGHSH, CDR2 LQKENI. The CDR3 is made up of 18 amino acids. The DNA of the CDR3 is TGTGCCAGCTCAGCTCTAAACATAGGACAGGGCGCTCGCTACGAGCAGTACTTC. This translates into CASSALNIGQGARYEQYF.

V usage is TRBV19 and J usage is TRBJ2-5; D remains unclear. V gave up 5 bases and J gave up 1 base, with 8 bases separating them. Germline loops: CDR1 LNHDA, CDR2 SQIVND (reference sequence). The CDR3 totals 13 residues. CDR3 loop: CASSAFLQETQYF. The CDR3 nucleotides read TGTGCCAGTAGTGCGTTCCTCCAAGAGACCCAGTACTTC.

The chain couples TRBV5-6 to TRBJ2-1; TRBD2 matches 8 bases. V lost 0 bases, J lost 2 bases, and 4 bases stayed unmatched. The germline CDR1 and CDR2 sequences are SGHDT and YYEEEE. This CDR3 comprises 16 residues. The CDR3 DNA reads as TGTGCCAGCAGCTTGGTGCCGGGACTAGCCTACAATGAGCAGTTCTTC. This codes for CASSLVPGLAYNEQFF.

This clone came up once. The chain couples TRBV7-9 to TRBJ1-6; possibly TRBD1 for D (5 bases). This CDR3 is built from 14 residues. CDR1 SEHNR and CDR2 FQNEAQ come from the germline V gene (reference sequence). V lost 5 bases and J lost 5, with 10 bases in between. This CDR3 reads CASSPQDNNSPLHF. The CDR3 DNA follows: TGTGCCAGCAGCCCTCAGGACAATAATTCACCCCTCCACTTT.

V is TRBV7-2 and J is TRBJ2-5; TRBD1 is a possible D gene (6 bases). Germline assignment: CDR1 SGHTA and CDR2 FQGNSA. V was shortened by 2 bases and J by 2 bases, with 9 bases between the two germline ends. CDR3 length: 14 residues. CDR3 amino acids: CASSLFGQQETQYF. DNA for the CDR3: TGTGCCAGCAGCTTATTTGGACAGCAAGAGACCCAGTACTTC.

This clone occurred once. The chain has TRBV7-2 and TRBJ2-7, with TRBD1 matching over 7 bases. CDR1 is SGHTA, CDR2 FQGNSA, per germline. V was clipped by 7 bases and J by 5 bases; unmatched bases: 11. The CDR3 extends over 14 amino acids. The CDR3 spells CASTETGFRHEQYF. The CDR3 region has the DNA TGTGCCAGCACTGAGACAGGGTTTCGTCACGAGCAGTACTTC.

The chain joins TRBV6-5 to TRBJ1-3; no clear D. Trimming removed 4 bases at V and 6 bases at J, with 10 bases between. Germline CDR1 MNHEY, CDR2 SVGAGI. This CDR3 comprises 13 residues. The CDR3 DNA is TGTGCCAGCAGTTCGGCGGAAGAAAACACCATATATTTT. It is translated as CASSSAEENTIYF.

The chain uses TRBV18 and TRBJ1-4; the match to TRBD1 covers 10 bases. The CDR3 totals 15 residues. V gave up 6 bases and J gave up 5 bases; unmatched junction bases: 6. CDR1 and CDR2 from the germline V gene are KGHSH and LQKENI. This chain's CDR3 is CASSRDRGRNEKLFF. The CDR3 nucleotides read TGTGCCAGCTCGCGCGACAGGGGGCGGAATGAAAAACTGTTTTTT.

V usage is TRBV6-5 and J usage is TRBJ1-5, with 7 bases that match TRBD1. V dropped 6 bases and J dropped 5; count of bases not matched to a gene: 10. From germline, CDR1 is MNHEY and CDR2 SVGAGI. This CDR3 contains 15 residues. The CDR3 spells CASRVPGQIDQPQHF. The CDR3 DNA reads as TGTGCCAGCAGGGTACCGGGACAGATCGATCAGCCCCAGCATTTT.

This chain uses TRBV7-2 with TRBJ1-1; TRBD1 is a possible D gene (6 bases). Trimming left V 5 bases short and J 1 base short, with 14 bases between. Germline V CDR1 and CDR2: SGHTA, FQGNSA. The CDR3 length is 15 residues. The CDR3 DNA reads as TGTGCCAGCAGCCAACTCAGGGGCCGGAACACTGAAGCTTTCTTT. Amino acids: CASSQLRGRNTEAFF. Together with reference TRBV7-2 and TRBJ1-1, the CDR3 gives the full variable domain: GAGVSQSPSNKVTEKGKDVELRCDPISGHTALYWYRQSLGQGLEFLIYFQGNSAPDKSGLPSDRFSAERTGGSVSTLTIQRTQQEDSAVYLCASSQLRGRNTEAFFGQGTRLTVV.

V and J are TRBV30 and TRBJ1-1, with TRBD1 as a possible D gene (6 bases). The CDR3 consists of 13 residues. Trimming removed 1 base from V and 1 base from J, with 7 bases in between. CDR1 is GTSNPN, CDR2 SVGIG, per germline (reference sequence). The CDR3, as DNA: TGTGCCTGGAGTGAGGACAGGAACACTGAAGCTTTCTTT. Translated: CAWSEDRNTEAFF.

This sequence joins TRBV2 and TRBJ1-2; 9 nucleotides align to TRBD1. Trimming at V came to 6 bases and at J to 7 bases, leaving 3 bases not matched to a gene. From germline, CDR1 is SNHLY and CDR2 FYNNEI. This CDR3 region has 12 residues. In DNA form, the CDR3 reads TGTGCCAGCAGGGGGACAGGGATTGGCTACACCTTC. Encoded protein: CASRGTGIGYTF.

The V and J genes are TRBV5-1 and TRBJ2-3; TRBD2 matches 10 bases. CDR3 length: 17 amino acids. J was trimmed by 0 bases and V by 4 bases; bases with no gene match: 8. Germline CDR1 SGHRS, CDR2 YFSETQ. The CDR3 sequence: CASSPRAGGSSTDTQYF. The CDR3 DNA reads TGCGCCAGCAGCCCCAGAGCGGGGGGGTCGAGCACAGATACGCAGTATTTT. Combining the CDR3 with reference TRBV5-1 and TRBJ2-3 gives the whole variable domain KAGVTQTPRYLIKTRGQQVTLSCSPISGHRSVSWYQQTPGQGLQFLFEYFSETQRNKGNFPGRFSGRQFSNSRSEMNVSTLELGDSALYLCASSPRAGGSSTDTQYFGPGTRLTVL.

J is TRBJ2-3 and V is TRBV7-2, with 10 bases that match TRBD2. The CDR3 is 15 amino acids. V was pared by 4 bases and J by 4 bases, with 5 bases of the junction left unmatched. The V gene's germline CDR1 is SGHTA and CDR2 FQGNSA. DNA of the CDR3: TGTGCCAGCAGCTCCACTAGCGGGATGCCAGATACGCAGTATTTT. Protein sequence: CASSSTSGMPDTQYF.

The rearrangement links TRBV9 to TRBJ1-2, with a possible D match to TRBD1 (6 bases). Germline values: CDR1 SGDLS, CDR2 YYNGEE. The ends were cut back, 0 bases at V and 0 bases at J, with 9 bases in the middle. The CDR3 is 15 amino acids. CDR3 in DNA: TGTGCCAGCAGCGTAGGGACAGAAGCTAACTATGGCTACACCTTC. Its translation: CASSVGTEANYGYTF.

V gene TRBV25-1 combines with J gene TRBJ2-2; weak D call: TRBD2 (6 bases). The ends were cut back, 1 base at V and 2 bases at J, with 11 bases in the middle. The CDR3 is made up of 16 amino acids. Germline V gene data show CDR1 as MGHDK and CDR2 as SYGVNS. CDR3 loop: CASSESGDQNTGELFF. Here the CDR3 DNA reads TGTGCCAGCAGTGAATCGGGGGATCAAAACACCGGGGAGCTGTTTTTT.

The CDR3 coding sequence is TGTGCCAGCAGACCCCTTGTTGGGCGATCGAACACCGGGGAGCTGTTTTTT. As protein: CASRPLVGRSNTGELFF. The genes are TRBV11-2 and TRBJ2-2; D is uncertain. Per germline, CDR1 SGHAT and CDR2 FQNNGV. The V end was cut by 6 bases, the J end by 0 bases, with 17 bases between. The CDR3 contains 17 residues.

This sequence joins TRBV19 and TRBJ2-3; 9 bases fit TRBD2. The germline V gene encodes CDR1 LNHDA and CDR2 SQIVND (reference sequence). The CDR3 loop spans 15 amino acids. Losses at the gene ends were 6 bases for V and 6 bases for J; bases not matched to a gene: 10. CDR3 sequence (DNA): TGTGCCAGTAGCACACTAGCGGGCATCTTGGATACGCAGTATTTT. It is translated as CASSTLAGILDTQYF.

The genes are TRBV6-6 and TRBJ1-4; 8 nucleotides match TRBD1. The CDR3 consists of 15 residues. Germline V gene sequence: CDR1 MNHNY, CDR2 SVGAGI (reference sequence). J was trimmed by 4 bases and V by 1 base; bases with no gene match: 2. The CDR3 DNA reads TGTGCCAGCAGTTACTTTGGACAGGGTAATGAAAAACTGTTTTTT. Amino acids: CASSYFGQGNEKLFF.